This T cell receptor (beta chain) was recorded in a study of blood T cell repertoires in COVID-19. The CDR3 length is 18 residues. Here immunoSEQ multiplex PCR was the method, and the copy in TCRdb shows in-frame clones only, minus some. The repertoire holds about 55,000 clones, with about 82% as singletons. The chain is built from TRBV12-2 and TRBJ2-3; TRBD2 is taken as the D call from the table, unchecked against the DNA. TRBV12-2 is listed as a pseudogene. The sequenced sample consisted of peripheral blood. The source is a human donor in a cohort sampled during active COVID-19. Written as DNA, the CDR3 is TGTGCAAGTCGCTTAACGGCCCCCAGCGGGAGAAGGGGAAATACGCAGTATTTT. Its translation is CASRLTAPSGRRGNTQYF.